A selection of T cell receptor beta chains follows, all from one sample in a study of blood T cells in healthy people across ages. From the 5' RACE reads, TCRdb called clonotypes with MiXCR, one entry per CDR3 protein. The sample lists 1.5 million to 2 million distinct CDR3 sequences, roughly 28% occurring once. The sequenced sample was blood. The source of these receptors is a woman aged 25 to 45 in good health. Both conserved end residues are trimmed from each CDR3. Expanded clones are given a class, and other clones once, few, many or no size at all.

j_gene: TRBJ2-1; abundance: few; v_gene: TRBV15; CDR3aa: ATSRIGRTNEQF
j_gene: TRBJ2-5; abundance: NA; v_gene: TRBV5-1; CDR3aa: ASSLVDRGQETQY
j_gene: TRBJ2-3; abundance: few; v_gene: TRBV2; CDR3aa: ASTGLAGEQDTQY
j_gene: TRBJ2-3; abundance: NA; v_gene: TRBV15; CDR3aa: ATSRVQGGPPTDTQY
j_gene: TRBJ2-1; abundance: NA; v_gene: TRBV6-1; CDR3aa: ASSNLAGALGNEQF
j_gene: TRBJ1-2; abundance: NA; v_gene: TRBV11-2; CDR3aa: ASSLGPTRNYGYT
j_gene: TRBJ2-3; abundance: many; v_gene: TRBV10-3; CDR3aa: AISESGTSTDTQY
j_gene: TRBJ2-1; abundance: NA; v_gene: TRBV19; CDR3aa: ASSNRGTEQF
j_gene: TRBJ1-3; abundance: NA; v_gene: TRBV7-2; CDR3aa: ASSLEIGLSGNTIY
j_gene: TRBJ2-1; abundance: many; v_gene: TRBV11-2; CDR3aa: ASSLLGWQGVSYNEQF
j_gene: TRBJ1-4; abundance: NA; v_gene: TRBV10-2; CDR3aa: ASNCRGQEEKLF
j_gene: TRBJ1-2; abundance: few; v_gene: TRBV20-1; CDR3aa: SASLGQANYGYT
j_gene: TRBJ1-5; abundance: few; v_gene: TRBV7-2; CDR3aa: ASSLAGFNQPQH
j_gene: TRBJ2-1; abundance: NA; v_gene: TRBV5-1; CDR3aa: ASSFTGGSTYNEQF
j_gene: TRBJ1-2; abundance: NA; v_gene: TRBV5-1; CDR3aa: ASSLEVGLGYT
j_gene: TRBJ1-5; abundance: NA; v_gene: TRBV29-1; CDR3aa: SVRQGASNQPQH
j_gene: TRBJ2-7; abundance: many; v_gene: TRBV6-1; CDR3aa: ASSDTRTYEQY
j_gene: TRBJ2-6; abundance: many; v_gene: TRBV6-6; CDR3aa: ASSLHSSGANVLT
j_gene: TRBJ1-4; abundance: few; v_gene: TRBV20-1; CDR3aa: SAPGVANEKLF
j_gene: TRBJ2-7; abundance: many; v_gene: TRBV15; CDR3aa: ATSRAGSLDEQY
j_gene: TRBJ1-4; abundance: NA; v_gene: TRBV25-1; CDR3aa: ASSEPESGEKLF
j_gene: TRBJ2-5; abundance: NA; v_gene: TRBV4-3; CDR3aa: ASSQDPRGGETQY
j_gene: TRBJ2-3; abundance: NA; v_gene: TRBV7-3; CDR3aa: ASSFEARDTQY
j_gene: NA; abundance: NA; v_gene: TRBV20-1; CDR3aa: SARDNSHSSYEQY
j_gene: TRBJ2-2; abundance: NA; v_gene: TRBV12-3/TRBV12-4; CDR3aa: ASREQGANTGELF
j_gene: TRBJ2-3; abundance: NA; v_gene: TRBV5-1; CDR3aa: TSSLGRGQDTQY